The entry below describes one T cell receptor beta chain. The target antigen is unknown. The data are from a study of cytomegalovirus exposure and HLA in healthy donors. The study's findings and limits: For TCR beta chains, V- and J-gene trimming was later linked to a missense DCLRE1C variant. The records held CMV serostatus as the only immune exposure information. The authors assumed roughly uniform sequencing depth across donors for presence/absence analyses. As a later analysis revealed, the rate of TCR association differed by HLA locus, with DRB1 most and HLA-C fewest.

Trimming pared 5 bases from V and 8 bases from J, leaving 24 bases between. There are 16 residues in the CDR3. From germline, CDR1 is SGHVS and CDR2 FQNEAQ. Primers included in the PCR were 60 Vbeta and 13 Jbeta primers. Clones were read by immunoSEQ multiplex PCR, and TCRdb kept only the in-frame ones, dropping some. The table shows around 300,000 clones, with roughly 90% occurring only once. The receptor was derived from a young woman in good health and CMV-seronegative. The V call is TRBV7-8, the J call TRBJ1-2; D may be TRBD1 (6 bases). The sample taken for sequencing was PBMCs. The CDR3 DNA sequence: TGTGCCAGCAGCCCAACAATTGGGCCAGGGGTGCAGGGCTACACCTTC. It translates to CASSPTIGPGVQGYTF. Full variable domain (rest looked up from reference TRBV7-8 and TRBJ1-2): GAGVSQSPRYKVAKRGQDVALRCDPISGHVSLFWYQQALGQGPEFLTYFQNEAQLDKSGLPSDRFFAERPEGSVSTLKIQRTQQEDSAVYLCASSPTIGPGVQGYTFGSGTRLTVV.